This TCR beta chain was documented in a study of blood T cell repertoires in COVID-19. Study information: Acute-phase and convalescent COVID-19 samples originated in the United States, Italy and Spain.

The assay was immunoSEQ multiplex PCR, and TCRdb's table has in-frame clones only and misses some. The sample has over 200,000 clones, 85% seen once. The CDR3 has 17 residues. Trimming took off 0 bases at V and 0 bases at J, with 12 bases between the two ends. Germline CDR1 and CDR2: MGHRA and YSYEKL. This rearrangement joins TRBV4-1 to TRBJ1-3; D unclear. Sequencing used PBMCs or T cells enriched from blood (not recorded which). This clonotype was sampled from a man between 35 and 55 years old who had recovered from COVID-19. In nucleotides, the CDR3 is TGCGCCAGCAGCCAAGATAAGTTGCGCCTCTCTGGAAACACCATATATTTT. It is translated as CASSQDKLRLSGNTIYF.